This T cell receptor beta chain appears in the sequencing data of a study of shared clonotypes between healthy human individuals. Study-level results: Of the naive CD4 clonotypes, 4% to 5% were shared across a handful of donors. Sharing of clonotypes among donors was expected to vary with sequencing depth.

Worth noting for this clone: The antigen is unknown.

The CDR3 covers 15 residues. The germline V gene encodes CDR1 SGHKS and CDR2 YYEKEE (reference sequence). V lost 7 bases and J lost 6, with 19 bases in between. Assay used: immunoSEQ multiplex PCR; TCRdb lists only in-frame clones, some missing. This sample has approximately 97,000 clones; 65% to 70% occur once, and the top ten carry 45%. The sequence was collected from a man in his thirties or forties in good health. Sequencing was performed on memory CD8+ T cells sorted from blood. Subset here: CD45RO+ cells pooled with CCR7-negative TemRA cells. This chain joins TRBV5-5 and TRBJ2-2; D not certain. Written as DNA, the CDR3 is TGTGCCAGCGATAACGGCGAAGGAGTCGCCGGGGAGCTGTTTTTT. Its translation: CASDNGEGVAGELFF. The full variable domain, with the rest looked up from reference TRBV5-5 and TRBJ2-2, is DAGVTQSPTHLIKTRGQQVTLRCSPISGHKSVSWYQQVLGQGPQFIFQYYEKEERGRGNFPDRFSARQFPNYSSELNVNALLLGDSALYLCASDNGEGVAGELFFGEGSRLTVL.